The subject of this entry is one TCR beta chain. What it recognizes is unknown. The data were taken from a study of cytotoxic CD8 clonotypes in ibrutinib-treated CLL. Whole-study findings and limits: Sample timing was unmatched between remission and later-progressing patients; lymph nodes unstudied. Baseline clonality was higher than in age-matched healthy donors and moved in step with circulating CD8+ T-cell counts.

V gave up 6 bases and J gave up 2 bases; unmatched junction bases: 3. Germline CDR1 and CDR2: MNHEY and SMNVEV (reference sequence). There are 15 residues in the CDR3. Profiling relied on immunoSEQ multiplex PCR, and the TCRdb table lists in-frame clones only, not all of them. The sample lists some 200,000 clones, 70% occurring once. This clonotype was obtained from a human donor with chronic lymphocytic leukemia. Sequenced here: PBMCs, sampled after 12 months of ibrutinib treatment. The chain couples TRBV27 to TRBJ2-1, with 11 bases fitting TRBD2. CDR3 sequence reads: CASRELAGAYNEQFF. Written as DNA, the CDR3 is TGTGCCAGCAGAGAACTAGCGGGAGCCTACAATGAGCAGTTCTTC.